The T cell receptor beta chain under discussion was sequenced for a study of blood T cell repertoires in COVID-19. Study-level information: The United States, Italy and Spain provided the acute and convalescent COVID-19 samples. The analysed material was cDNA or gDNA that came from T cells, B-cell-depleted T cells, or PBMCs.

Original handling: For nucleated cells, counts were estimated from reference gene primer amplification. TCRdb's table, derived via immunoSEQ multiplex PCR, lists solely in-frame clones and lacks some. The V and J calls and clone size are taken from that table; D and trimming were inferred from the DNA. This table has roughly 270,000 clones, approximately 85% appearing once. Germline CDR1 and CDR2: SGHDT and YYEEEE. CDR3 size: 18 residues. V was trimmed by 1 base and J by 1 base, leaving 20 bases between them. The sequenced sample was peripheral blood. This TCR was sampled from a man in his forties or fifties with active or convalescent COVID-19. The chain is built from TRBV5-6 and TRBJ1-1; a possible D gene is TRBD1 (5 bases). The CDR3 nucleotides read TGTGCCAGCAGCTTGTCTCAGGGTTGGTATCCTCCGAACACTGAAGCTTTCTTT. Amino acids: CASSLSQGWYPPNTEAFF.